These 6 T cell receptor beta chains came from one sample sequenced in a study of vaccination and CD4 T cells after COVID-19. Antigen specificity for these receptors is unknown. Treatment of the sample: roughly 10-day PBMC culture with coronavirus spike peptide pools or control peptides (ViraFEST assay). The Oncomine TCR Beta short-read assay sequenced DNA from cultured CD4+ T cells. One entry per CDR3 protein, called by TCRdb with MiXCR from the PCR reads. The table includes 15,000 or so distinct CDR3 sequences, approximately 40% detected once. This material consisted of CD4+ T cells from blood, cultured in vitro, taken before SARS-CoV-2 vaccination. The receptors were sampled from a human donor who had recovered from COVID-19.

The chain joins TRBV20-1 to TRBJ2-3; 11 bases match TRBD1. CDR3 length equals 15 residues. Trimming at V came to 3 bases and at J to 4 bases, leaving 6 bases not matched to a gene. Germline assignment: CDR1 DFQATT and CDR2 SNEGSKA (reference sequence). CDR3 region: CSARPGTGGSDTQYF. Here the CDR3 DNA reads TGCAGTGCTAGGCCCGGGACAGGGGGTTCAGATACGCAGTATTTT.

The V call is TRBV28, the J call TRBJ2-2, with a weak D call TRBD1 (5 bases). Trimming pared 6 bases from V and 0 bases from J, leaving 14 bases between. Germline lookup yields CDR1 MDHEN and CDR2 SYDVKM. The CDR3 covers 16 residues. The CDR3 is CASRTTDTANTGELFF. CDR3 bases: TGTGCCAGCAGAACTACGGACACCGCGAACACCGGGGAGCTGTTTTTT.

This clonotype was seen a few times. This chain links TRBV11-2 with TRBJ2-7, with TRBD2 matching over 10 bases. Germline lookup yields CDR1 SGHAT and CDR2 FQNNGV. Trimming took 5 bases from V and 5 from J; bases not matched to a gene: 9. This CDR3 region has 15 residues. The DNA for the CDR3 is TGTGCCAGCAGCAACCGACTAGCGGGTCGAAACGAGCAGTACTTC. This translates into CASSNRLAGRNEQYF.

V is TRBV11-3 and J is TRBJ1-5; 9 bases agree with TRBD1. This CDR3 spans 15 amino acids. CDR1 SGHNT and CDR2 YENEEA come from the germline V gene. V lost 4 bases and J lost 6; bases outside the gene matches: 7. The CDR3 coding sequence is TGTGCCAGCAGCTGGGAACAGGGGGCGGGTCAGCCCCAGCATTTT. It encodes CASSWEQGAGQPQHF.

This chain uses TRBV5-6 with TRBJ1-1; maybe TRBD1 (6 bases). V gave up 3 bases and J gave up 1 base, with 10 bases separating them. The germline gives CDR1 SGHDT, CDR2 YYEEEE. The CDR3 contains 14 residues. CDR3 sequence: CASSWGGENTEAFF. DNA for the CDR3: TGTGCCAGCAGCTGGGGGGGCGAGAACACTGAAGCTTTCTTT.

This chain uses TRBV7-2 with TRBJ1-1; 8 bases are a match to TRBD1. The CDR3 covers 16 residues. Germline CDR1 SGHTA, CDR2 FQGNSA. The trim removed 6 bases at V and 3 bases at J, leaving 12 bases unmatched. The CDR3 loop reads CASRLHDRGSHTEAFF. Written as DNA, the CDR3 is TGTGCCAGCAGACTCCACGACAGGGGTTCACACACTGAAGCTTTCTTT.